Ten or more counts support the clone carrying this TCR beta chain. RNA transcripts served as the template for amplifying TCR beta CDR3 regions. When the TCR CDR3 underwent first-round RT-PCR, the HTBI primer set was used. TCRdb independently ran MiXCR on the multiplex PCR reads; one entry per CDR3 protein. The data hold nearly 750,000 distinct CDR3 sequences, with 30% to 40% observed a single time. The data were taken from a study of T cells in Graves' hyperthyroidism and ophthalmopathy. V dropped 5 bases and J dropped 3; count of bases not matched to a gene: 5. CDR3 length equals 14 residues. CDR1 is DFQATT and CDR2 is SNEGSKA in the germline V gene (reference sequence). Calling Graves' hyperthyroidism stable meant ophthalmopathy did not progress within 18 months. Exclusions: uncontrolled infection, other autoimmune disease, pregnancy, lactation. Thyroid ultrasound and orbital computed tomography, with clinical symptoms and serum thyroxine and TRAb, informed diagnoses.

This TCR was sampled from a woman in her thirties or forties with Graves' hyperthyroidism. Sequencing used blood. The chain combines TRBV20-1 with TRBJ2-5; TRBD2 matches at 11 bases. CDR3 nucleotide sequence: TGCAGTGCTCCGAGACTAGCGGGGAAAGAGACCCAGTACTTC. Translated, it gives CSAPRLAGKETQYF.